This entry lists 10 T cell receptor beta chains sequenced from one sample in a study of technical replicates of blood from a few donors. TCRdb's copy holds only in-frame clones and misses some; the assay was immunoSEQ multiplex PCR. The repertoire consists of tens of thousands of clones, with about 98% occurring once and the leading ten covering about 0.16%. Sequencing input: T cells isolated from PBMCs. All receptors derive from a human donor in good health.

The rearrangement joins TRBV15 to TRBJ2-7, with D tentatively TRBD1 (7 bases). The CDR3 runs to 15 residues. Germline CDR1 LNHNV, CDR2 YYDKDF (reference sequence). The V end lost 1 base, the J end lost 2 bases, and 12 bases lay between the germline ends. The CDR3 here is CATSRGGTAAYEQYF. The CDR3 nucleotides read TGTGCCACCAGCAGAGGCGGGACAGCCGCCTACGAGCAGTACTTC.

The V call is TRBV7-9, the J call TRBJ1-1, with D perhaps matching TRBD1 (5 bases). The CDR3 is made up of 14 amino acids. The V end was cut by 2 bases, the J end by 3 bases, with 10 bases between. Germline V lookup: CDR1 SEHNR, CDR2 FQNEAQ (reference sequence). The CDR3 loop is CASSLIGGDTEAFF. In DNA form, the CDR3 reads TGTGCCAGCAGCTTAATCGGGGGGGACACTGAAGCTTTCTTT.

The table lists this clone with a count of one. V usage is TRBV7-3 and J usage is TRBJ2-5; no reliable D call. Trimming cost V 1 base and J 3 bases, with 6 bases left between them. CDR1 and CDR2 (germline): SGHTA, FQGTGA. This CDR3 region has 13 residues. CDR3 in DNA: TGTGCCAGCAGCTTAAGACAAAAAGAGACCCAGTACTTC. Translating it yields CASSLRQKETQYF.

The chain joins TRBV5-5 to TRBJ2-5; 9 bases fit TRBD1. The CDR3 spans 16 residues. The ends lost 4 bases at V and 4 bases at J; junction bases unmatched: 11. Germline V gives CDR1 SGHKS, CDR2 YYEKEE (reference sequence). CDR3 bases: TGTGCCAGCAGCGCCGGAGACAGGGGGGACGGAGAGACCCAGTACTTC. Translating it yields CASSAGDRGDGETQYF.

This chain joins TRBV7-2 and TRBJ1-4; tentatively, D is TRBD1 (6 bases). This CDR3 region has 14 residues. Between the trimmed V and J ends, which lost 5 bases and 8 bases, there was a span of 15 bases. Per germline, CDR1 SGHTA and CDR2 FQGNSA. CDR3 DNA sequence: TGTGCCAGCAGCCGCAGGGGTTCTGGCGAAAAACTGTTTTTT. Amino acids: CASSRRGSGEKLFF.

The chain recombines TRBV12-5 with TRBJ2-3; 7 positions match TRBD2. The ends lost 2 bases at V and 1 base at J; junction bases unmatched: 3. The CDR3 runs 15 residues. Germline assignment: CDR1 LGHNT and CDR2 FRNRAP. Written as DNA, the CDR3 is TGTGCTAGTGGTTTGTGGGGAGGGGGCACAGATACGCAGTATTTT. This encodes CASGLWGGGTDTQYF.

CDR3 protein: CASSLPRNTGELFF. CDR3 DNA: TGTGCCAGCAGCCTCCCGAGGAACACCGGGGAGCTGTTTTTT. J is TRBJ2-2 and V is TRBV11-2, with no clear D. V was cut by 5 bases and J by 1 base, with 8 bases left in between. The CDR3 consists of 14 residues. Germline V lookup: CDR1 SGHAT, CDR2 FQNNGV.

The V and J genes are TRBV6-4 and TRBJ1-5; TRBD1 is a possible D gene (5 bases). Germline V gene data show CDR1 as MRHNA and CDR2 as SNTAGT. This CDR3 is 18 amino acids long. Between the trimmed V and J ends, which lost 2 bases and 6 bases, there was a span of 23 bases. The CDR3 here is CASSDIDSPVTFGQPQHF. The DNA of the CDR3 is TGTGCCAGCAGTGACATCGACAGTCCCGTTACTTTTGGTCAGCCCCAGCATTTT.

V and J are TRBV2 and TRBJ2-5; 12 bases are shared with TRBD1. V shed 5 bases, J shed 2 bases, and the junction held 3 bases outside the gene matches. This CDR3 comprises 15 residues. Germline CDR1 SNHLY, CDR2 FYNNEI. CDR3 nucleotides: TGTGCCAGCAGTCGGGACAGGGGGCCGCAAGAGACCCAGTACTTC. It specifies CASSRDRGPQETQYF. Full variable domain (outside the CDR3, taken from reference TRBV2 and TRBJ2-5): EPEVTQTPSHQVTQMGQEVILRCVPISNHLYFYWYRQILGQKVEFLVSFYNNEISEKSEIFDDQFSVERPDGSNFTLKIRSTKLEDSAMYFCASSRDRGPQETQYFGPGTRLLVL.

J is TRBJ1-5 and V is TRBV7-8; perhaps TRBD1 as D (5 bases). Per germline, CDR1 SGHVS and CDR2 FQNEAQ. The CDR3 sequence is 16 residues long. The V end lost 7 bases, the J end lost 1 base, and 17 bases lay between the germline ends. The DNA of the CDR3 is TGTGCCAGCACCATATCAGGCAGGGTCAGCAATCAGCCCCAGCATTTT. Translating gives CASTISGRVSNQPQHF. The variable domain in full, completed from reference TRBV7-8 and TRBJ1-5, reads GAGVSQSPRYKVAKRGQDVALRCDPISGHVSLFWYQQALGQGPEFLTYFQNEAQLDKSGLPSDRFFAERPEGSVSTLKIQRTQQEDSAVYLCASTISGRVSNQPQHFGDGTRLSIL.